These 3 T cell receptor beta chains came from one sample sequenced in a study of T cell responses to AZD1222 COVID-19 vaccine. TCRdb's copy holds only in-frame clones and misses some; the assay was immunoSEQ multiplex PCR. The table records more than 110,000 clones, 92% of them present only once. This material consisted of peripheral blood, taken on day 0 of AZD1222 vaccination. The receptors come from an adult in good health.

This sequence joins TRBV4-2 and TRBJ2-7; 7 positions match TRBD1. With 3 bases clipped from V and 0 bases from J, the junction kept 2 bases outside the gene matches. The CDR3 has 14 residues. Germline loops: CDR1 LGHNA, CDR2 YNFKEQ. CDR3 DNA sequence: TGTGCCAGCAGCCAGACAGGGTCCTCCTACGAGCAGTACTTC. The encoded protein is CASSQTGSSYEQYF.

This chain links TRBV7-6 with TRBJ1-1, with 9 bases aligning to TRBD1. V gave up 1 base and J gave up 11 bases; unmatched junction bases: 5. Germline V gene data show CDR1 as SGHVS and CDR2 as FNYEAQ. The CDR3 contains 13 residues. The CDR3 sequence: CASSLDRTGEAFF. As DNA, the CDR3 is TGTGCCAGCAGCTTAGATCGGACAGGGGAGGCTTTCTTT.

This sequence joins TRBV5-1 and TRBJ2-7, with no clear D. V was cut by 0 bases and J by 3 bases, with 22 bases left in between. The germline V gene encodes CDR1 SGHRS and CDR2 YFSETQ. This CDR3 region has 18 residues. The CDR3 sequence: CASSLDPEFSSYYYEQYF. Written as DNA, the CDR3 is TGCGCCAGCAGCTTGGATCCGGAGTTTTCCTCCTATTACTACGAGCAGTACTTC.